One sample yielded the 16 T cell receptor beta chains listed below, sequenced in a study of OX40 agonist ivuxolimab in advanced cancers. Clones were read by immunoSEQ multiplex PCR, and TCRdb kept only the in-frame ones, dropping some. The table records 25,000 to 35,000 clones, roughly 82% of them present only once. This specimen consisted of CD4+ or CD8+ T cells sorted from blood, obtained in a trial of the OX40 agonist ivuxolimab. Every receptor here comes from an adult with an advanced solid tumor such as melanoma, head and neck, liver or kidney cancer.

The chain is built from TRBV19 and TRBJ2-3; 13 bases line up with TRBD2. Germline V CDR1 and CDR2: LNHDA, SQIVND (reference sequence). CDR3 size: 16 residues. The V gene end was trimmed by 9 bases and the J gene end by 6 bases; junction bases not matched to a gene: 12. This CDR3 reads CASRTSGSSLADTQYF. The CDR3 bases are TGTGCCAGCCGGACTAGCGGGAGTTCGTTAGCGGATACGCAGTATTTT.

This rearrangement joins TRBV13 to TRBJ2-1; 8 nucleotides agree with TRBD2. In germline, CDR1 is PRHDT, CDR2 FYEKMQ (reference sequence). This CDR3 has 16 residues. V was clipped by 4 bases and J by 3 bases; unmatched bases: 8. The DNA of the CDR3 is TGTGCCAGCAGCTCCACCGGGACTAGTATCTACAATGAGCAGTTCTTC. It translates to CASSSTGTSIYNEQFF.

This clone is medium-sized. This rearrangement joins TRBV4-3 to TRBJ2-4; D call uncertain. Per the germline V gene, CDR1 is LGHNA and CDR2 is YSLEER. The length of the CDR3 is 18 residues. V gave up 0 bases and J gave up 1 base, with 16 bases separating them. CDR3 in amino acids: CASSQETYIHMAKNIQYF. The CDR3 coding sequence is TGCGCCAGCAGCCAAGAAACATATATCCACATGGCCAAAAACATTCAGTACTTC.

This clone is a singleton in its sample. This sequence joins TRBV2 and TRBJ1-1; 9 bases map to TRBD1. J gave up 0 bases and V 10 bases, and 3 bases lay outside the gene matches. Germline values: CDR1 SNHLY, CDR2 FYNNEI. The CDR3 length is 13 residues. The CDR3: CAKGQGMNTEAFF. In DNA, the CDR3 is TGTGCCAAAGGACAGGGGATGAACACTGAAGCTTTCTTT.

This chain joins TRBV4-1 and TRBJ1-2; D is uncertain. V was shortened by 4 bases and J by 0 bases, with 9 bases between the two germline ends. The CDR3 spans 14 residues. Per germline, CDR1 MGHRA and CDR2 YSYEKL. The CDR3 DNA reads as TGCGCCAGCAGCCCCACGGATTCTAACTATGGCTACACCTTC. As protein: CASSPTDSNYGYTF.

V and J are TRBV7-6 and TRBJ2-3, with D possibly TRBD1 on 5 matching bases. Germline V gene lookup returns CDR1 SGHVS and CDR2 FNYEAQ. V gave up 1 base and J gave up 0 bases, with 14 bases separating them. The CDR3 has 17 residues. Written as DNA, the CDR3 is TGTGCCAGCAGCTTAGGGATCGCAGGACACAGCACAGATACGCAGTATTTT. Amino acids: CASSLGIAGHSTDTQYF.

This sequence joins TRBV7-2 and TRBJ1-1; D ambiguous. Germline assignment: CDR1 SGHTA and CDR2 FQGNSA. This CDR3 is 16 amino acids long. Trimming left V 5 bases short and J 0 bases short, with 16 bases between. The CDR3 nucleotides read TGTGCCAGCAGCCCATACAGTTTGCCTATGAACACTGAAGCTTTCTTT. Translating gives CASSPYSLPMNTEAFF.

The chain links TRBV20-1 to TRBJ1-1; D is undetermined. V was trimmed by 5 bases and J by 7 bases, leaving 11 bases between them. This CDR3 has 11 amino acids. Germline V gene lookup returns CDR1 DFQATT and CDR2 SNEGSKA (reference sequence). Here the CDR3 DNA reads TGCAGTGCTTTGCACCTAGATGAAGCTTTCTTT. This encodes CSALHLDEAFF.

The chain employs TRBV6-5 and TRBJ1-1; D may be TRBD1 (5 bases). V dropped 7 bases and J dropped 5 bases, with 14 bases sitting between them. The CDR3 is made up of 13 amino acids. Germline loops: CDR1 MNHEY, CDR2 SVGAGI. DNA of the CDR3: TGTGCCAGCAACCAACAGGAAGGTACTGAAGCTTTCTTT. Translating gives CASNQQEGTEAFF.

The V gene is TRBV7-8, the J gene TRBJ2-5; 7 bases map to TRBD2. This CDR3 contains 19 residues. Germline CDR1 is SGHVS and CDR2 is FQNEAQ. V was clipped by 3 bases and J by 2 bases; unmatched bases: 18. CDR3 region: CASSFNFMVLADPQETQYF. The CDR3 bases are TGTGCCAGCAGCTTCAATTTTATGGTTCTAGCGGACCCACAAGAGACCCAGTACTTC.

The chain employs TRBV7-3 and TRBJ2-7; D ambiguous. CDR3 size: 15 residues. The germline V gene encodes CDR1 SGHTA and CDR2 FQGTGA. V dropped 6 bases and J dropped 4 bases, with 19 bases sitting between them. CDR3 amino acids: CASSLEASPHYEQYF. For the CDR3, the DNA is TGTGCCAGCAGTCTAGAGGCCAGTCCTCATTACGAGCAGTACTTC.

This clone came up once. The rearrangement uses TRBV6-6 and TRBJ1-2, with D uncertain. Germline V gene sequence: CDR1 MNHNY, CDR2 SVGAGI (reference sequence). Trimming removed 5 bases at V and 2 bases at J, with 9 bases between. The CDR3 runs to 13 residues. CDR3 residues: CASSLTINYGYTF. The CDR3 region has the DNA TGTGCCAGCAGTCTGACGATAAACTATGGCTACACCTTC.

The rearrangement links TRBV2 to TRBJ2-3; D is unresolved. V gave up 3 bases and J gave up 6 bases, with 10 bases separating them. The CDR3 totals 13 residues. Germline-derived CDR1 and CDR2 are SNHLY and FYNNEI. The DNA of the CDR3 is TGTGCCAGCAGTGACCCGATGCCGGATACGCAGTATTTT. The encoded protein is CASSDPMPDTQYF.

The chain employs TRBV7-9 and TRBJ1-1; D remains ambiguous. This CDR3 contains 13 residues. Trimming took off 5 bases at V and 0 bases at J, with 7 bases between the two ends. Germline CDR1 SEHNR, CDR2 FQNEAQ (reference sequence). CDR3 nucleotides: TGTGCCAGCAGCCCCTCTTTGAACACTGAAGCTTTCTTT. This translates into CASSPSLNTEAFF.

This clone was seen a single time. This chain joins TRBV7-3 and TRBJ1-2, with TRBD1 as a possible D gene (5 bases). V shed 5 bases and J shed 7 bases, with 14 bases lying between them. The CDR3 contains 13 residues. Germline lookup yields CDR1 SGHTA and CDR2 FQGTGA. CDR3 in DNA: TGTGCCAGCAGCCGCGCAGACAGTGGTGGCTACACCTTC. This gives the protein CASSRADSGGYTF.

Comments on this clone: Germline and junction disagree at one end, which may indicate a read error. This chain connects TRBV19 to TRBJ2-5; 12 nucleotides line up with TRBD2. The CDR3 has 13 residues. The germline V gene encodes CDR1 LNHDA and CDR2 SQIVND (reference sequence). The CDR3 sequence is CASSHTYGLAGNF. The DNA for the CDR3 is TGTGCCAGTAGCCATACATACGGACTAGCGGGAAACTTC.